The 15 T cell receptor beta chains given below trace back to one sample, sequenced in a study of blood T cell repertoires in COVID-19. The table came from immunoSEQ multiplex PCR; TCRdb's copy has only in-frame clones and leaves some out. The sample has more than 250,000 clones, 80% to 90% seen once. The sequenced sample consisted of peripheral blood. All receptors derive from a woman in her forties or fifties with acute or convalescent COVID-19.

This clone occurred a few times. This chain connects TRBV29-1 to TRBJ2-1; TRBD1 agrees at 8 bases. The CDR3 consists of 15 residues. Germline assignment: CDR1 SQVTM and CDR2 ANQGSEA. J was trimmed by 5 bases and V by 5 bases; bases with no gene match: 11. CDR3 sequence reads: CSVKGGQGGDNEQFF. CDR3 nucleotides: TGCAGCGTTAAAGGAGGACAGGGCGGCGACAATGAGCAGTTCTTC.

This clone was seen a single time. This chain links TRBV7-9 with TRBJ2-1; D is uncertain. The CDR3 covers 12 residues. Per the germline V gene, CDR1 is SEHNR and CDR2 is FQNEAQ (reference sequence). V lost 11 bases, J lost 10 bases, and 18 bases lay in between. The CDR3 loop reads CAGTALGPEQFF. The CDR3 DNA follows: TGTGCCGGAACGGCCCTAGGTCCGGAGCAGTTCTTC.

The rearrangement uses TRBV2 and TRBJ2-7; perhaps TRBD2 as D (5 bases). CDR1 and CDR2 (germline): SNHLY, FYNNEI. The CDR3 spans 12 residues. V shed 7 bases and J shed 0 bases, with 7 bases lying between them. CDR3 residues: CASTGFSYEQYV. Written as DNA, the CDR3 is TGTGCCAGCACGGGGTTCTCCTACGAGCAGTACGTC.

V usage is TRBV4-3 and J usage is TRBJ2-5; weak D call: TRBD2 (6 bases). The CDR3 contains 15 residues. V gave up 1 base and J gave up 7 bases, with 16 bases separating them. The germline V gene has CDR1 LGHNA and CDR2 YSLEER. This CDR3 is CASSQGAGLLGTQYF. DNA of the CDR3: TGCGCCAGCAGCCAAGGTGCGGGACTCCTGGGGACCCAGTACTTC.

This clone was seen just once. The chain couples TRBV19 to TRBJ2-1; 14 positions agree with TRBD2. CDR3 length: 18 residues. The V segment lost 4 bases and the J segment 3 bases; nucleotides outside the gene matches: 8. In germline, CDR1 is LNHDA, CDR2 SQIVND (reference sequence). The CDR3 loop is CASSTGLAGGLDYNEQFF. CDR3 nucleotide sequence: TGTGCCAGTAGTACAGGACTAGCGGGGGGACTGGACTACAATGAGCAGTTCTTC.

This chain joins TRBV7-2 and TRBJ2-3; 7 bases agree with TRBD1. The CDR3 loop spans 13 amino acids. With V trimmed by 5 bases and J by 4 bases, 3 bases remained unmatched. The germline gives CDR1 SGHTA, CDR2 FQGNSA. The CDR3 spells CASSVQGADTQYF. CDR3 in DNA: TGTGCCAGCAGCGTGCAGGGGGCAGATACGCAGTATTTT.

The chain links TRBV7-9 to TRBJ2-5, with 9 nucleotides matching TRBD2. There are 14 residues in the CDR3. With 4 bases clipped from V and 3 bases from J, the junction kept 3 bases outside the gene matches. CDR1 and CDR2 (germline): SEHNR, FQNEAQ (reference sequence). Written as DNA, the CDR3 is TGTGCCAGCAGCTCCGGGACTAGCAAAGAGACCCAGTACTTC. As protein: CASSSGTSKETQYF.

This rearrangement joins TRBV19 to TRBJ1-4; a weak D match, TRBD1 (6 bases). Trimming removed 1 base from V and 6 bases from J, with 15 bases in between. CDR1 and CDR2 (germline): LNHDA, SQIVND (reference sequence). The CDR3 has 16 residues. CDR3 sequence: CASSIAQGPIDEKLFF. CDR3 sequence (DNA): TGTGCCAGTAGTATAGCCCAGGGGCCGATCGATGAAAAACTGTTTTTT.

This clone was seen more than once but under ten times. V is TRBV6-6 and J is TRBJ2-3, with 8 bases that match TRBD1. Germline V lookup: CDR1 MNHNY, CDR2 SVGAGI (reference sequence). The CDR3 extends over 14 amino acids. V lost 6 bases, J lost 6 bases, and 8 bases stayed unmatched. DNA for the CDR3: TGTGCCAGCAGCCTTGGACAGGGCGGCGATACGCAGTATTTT. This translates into CASSLGQGGDTQYF.

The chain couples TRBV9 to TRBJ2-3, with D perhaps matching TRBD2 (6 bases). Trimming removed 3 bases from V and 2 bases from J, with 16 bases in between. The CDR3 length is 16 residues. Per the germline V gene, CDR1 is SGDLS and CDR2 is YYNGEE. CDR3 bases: TGTGCCAGCAGCGGAGGGGAGGAGTTATACACAGATACGCAGTATTTT. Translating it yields CASSGGEELYTDTQYF.

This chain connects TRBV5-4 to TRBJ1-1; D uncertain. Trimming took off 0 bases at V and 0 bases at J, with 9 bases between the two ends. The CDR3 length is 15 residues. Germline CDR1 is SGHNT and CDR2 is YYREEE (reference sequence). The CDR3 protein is CASSLDAVMNTEAFF. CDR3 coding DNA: TGTGCCAGCAGCTTGGACGCAGTCATGAACACTGAAGCTTTCTTT.

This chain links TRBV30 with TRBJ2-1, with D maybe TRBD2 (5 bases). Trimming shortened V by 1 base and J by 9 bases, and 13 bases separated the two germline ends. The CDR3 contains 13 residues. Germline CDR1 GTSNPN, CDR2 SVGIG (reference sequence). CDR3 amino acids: CAWSGMTIGEQFF. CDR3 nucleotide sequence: TGTGCCTGGAGTGGGATGACTATCGGTGAGCAGTTCTTC. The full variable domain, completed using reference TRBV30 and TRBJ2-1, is SQTIHQWPATLVQPVGSPLSLECTVEGTSNPNLYWYRQAAGRGLQLLFYSVGIGQISSEVPQNLSASRPQDRQFILSSKKLLLSDSGFYLCAWSGMTIGEQFFGPGTRLTVL.

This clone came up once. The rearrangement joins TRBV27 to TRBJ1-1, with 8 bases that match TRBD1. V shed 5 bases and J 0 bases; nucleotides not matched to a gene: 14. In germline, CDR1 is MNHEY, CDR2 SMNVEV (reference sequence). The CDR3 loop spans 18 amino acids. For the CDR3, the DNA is TGTGCCAGCAGTCCCCTTCAGGGGGCCATCTTACTGAACACTGAAGCTTTCTTT. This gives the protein CASSPLQGAILLNTEAFF.

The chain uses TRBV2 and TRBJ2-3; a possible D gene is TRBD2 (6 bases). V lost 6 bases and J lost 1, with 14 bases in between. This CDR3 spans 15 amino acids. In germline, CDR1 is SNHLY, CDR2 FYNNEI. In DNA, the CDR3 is TGTGCCAGCAGCGACCTGGGGGAGGGCACAGATACGCAGTATTTT. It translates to CASSDLGEGTDTQYF.

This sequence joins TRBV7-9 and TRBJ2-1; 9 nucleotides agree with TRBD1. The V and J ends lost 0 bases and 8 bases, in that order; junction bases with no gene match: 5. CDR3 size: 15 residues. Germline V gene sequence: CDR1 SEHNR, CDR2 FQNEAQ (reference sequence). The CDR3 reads CASSLAGDRAHEQFF. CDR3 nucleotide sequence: TGTGCCAGCAGCTTAGCGGGGGACAGGGCTCATGAGCAGTTCTTC.